This T cell receptor beta chain was sequenced for a study of human T cells and chemical hapten exposure (dated by TCRdb to the early 2020s). Some background on the complete study: The libraries were sequenced as a pool, and the TCR yield per sample differed mostly because of small variations in library volumes within the pool. Each blood RNA sample was used to sequence both TCR alpha and TCR beta chains. This study followed changes in the peripheral blood TCR repertoire in vivo during primary and secondary sensitization of alopecia patients to the hapten diphenylcyclopropenone (DPC). The paper's findings and limits, for the study overall: No change with DPC sensitization was found in the number of TCRs above 1 in 1000 frequency, and no evidence of global repertoire structure alterations was found. After repeated subsampling, the strength of the expansion versus patch-test correlation and the threshold at which it became significant changed.

Trimming removed 1 base from V and 6 bases from J, leaving 7 bases between the germline ends. Taken from cysteine to phenylalanine, the CDR3 has 12 residues. This entry keeps only the CDR3 DNA: 36 bases, framed from base 1. CDR1 and CDR2, looked up from the germline V gene, are SGHDN and FVKESK. Libraries were built with RACE. Sequencer: NextSeq 500. Library preparation attached unique molecular identifiers to individual cDNA molecules for quantitative, reproducible TCR counting. Per the source publication's procedure: Samples had a median of 95,638 TCRs, with a range from 23,224 to 690,600. The Decombinator software suite was used to annotate V, J and CDR3 in the TCR reads. For the PS versus PT1 abundance plots, all samples were subsampled to the same number of TCRs (28,000). TCRs were defined as expanded if absent before sensitization and observed at least eight times at the 2-week time point. TCRdb applied fastp at Q25 and MiXCR to the public reads, then kept only in-frame beta chains. Each entry merges the rows of one CDR3 protein and shows their most common DNA and genes. V and J calls and clone size were set by TCRdb, not the authors. This sample has over 85,000 distinct CDR3 sequences in its table, and about 8.7% of those were observed once. The ten largest make up 2.9% of the sample.

This clonotype was counted at least ten times. The antigen this receptor binds is unknown. Per-base quality was not reported, and no clone a single base away is much larger than it. The sample's time point label, decoded: healthy volunteer bleed at 2 weeks. Unfractionated whole blood was collected in Tempus Blood RNA tubes, and total RNA was extracted from that blood. As TCR sequencing controls, roughly five healthy volunteers were used, with blood taken at day 0, 2 weeks and 6 weeks. Sequencing was carried out using whole blood. The rearranged chain carries TRBV14 and TRBJ2-7; no confident D gene assignment can be made. This clonotype was sampled from a female donor in good health. Some clones in this sample may be carry-over from other donors' samples. The CDR3 reads as follows: CASSQGGFEQYF. The nucleotides are TGTGCCAGCAGCCAAGGGGGTTTCGAGCAGTACTTC.